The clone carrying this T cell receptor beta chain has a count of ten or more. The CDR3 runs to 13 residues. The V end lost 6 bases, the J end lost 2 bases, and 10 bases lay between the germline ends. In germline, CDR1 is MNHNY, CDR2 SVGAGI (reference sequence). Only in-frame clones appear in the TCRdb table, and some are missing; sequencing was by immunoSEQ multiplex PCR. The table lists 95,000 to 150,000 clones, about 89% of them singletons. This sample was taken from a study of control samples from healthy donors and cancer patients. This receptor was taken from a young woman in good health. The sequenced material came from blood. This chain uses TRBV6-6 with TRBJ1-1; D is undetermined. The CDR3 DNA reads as TGTGCCAGCAGCAGTAAACACAACACTGAAGCTTTCTTT. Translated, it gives CASSSKHNTEAFF.